This entry concerns a single TCR beta chain. Its antigen is unknown. Qualities for individual bases were not recorded, and no much larger clone is one base off. This sample is part of a study of control samples from healthy donors and cancer patients (dated by TCRdb to 2018 to 2020). Clipping removes 0 bases from V and 10 bases from J, with 12 as the unmatched junction base count. CDR1 and CDR2 are read off the germline V gene as KGHSY and FQNENV. From the cysteine through the phenylalanine, the CDR3 covers 17 amino acids. Only the CDR3 region is kept as DNA, spanning 51 bases read in frame from base 1. The receptor library was made with the immunoSEQ multiplex PCR assay. As stored in TCRdb, this immuneACCESS dataset retains in-frame rearrangements with V and J assigned. A fraction of the clones does not appear; measured against another copy, unresolved V genes explain less than half of the discrepancy, and the remainder lacks a known reason. For this sample the table gives roughly 79,000 clones, of which more than 80% were detected only once. The ten biggest clones cover more than 12% of the sample.

Input material: blood. The clonotype originates from a middle-aged man in good health. The chain is encoded by TRBV16 joined to TRBJ2-1, and 10 junctional nucleotides match TRBD2. Here is the DNA: TGTGCCAGCAGCCAATCTTTAGGTAGCGGGAGGCCTCAGGAGCAGTTCTTC. This sequence encodes CASSQSLGSGRPQEQFF. Joined to the reference TRBV16 and TRBJ2-1 proteins, this CDR3 gives the full variable domain: GEEVAQTPKHLVRGEGQKAKLYCAPIKGHSYVFWYQQVLKNEFKFLISFQNENVFDETGMPKERFSAKCLPNSPCSLEIQATKLEDSAVYFCASSQSLGSGRPQEQFFGPGTRLTVL.